This TCR beta chain was identified in a study of CD8+CD57+ T cells in acquired aplastic anemia (dated by TCRdb to between 2018 and 2020). For the study in its entirety: A mean of about 3.2 ug of DNA, ranging from roughly 0.18 to 30 ug, was extracted from sorted CD4+ and CD8+ cells. CD8+CD57+ expansion was defined as frequency above the mean frequency observed in healthy subjects.

Flow cytometry had shown CD8+CD57+ cell expansion in the patients selected for sequencing. Severe acquired aplastic anemia was diagnosed in all patients according to International Study of Aplastic Anemia and Agranulocytosis and Camitta criteria. Patients had received no therapy at the time of blood sampling. In the study, sorted CD4+ and CD8+ blood T cells from patients with severe aplastic anemia and from healthy subjects underwent deep sequencing of TCR repertoires. In the USA, patient enrollment took place under clinicaltrials.gov protocols 00001620, 01623167, 00001397, 00071045, 00081523 and 00961064. Ficoll-Paque density gradient centrifugation was used to isolate peripheral blood mononuclear cells. Before DNA extraction, CD4+ and CD8+ T cells were sorted by FACS or by magnetic beads. Results and caveats for the whole study, not just this receptor: Patients and healthy controls showed no significant difference in CD8+ Simpson's diversity (P=0.060). Over 25 CD8+ CDR3 sequences were found in both patients and controls but appeared to be highly expressed in patients and within the immunodominant clones of the patients.

Notes on this clonotype: Its antigen remains unidentified. Base qualities were left out, and no much larger clone turns up one base away.

V lost 5 bases and J lost 5 bases; the stretch between them is 13 bases long. The germline V gene supplies CDR1 ENHRY and CDR2 SYGVKD. The CDR3 numbers 13 residues from cysteine through phenylalanine. The read is trimmed to its CDR3 DNA, 39 bases read in frame from base 1. Profiling of TCR beta VDJ combinations and CDR3 sequences used genomic DNA as the template. TCR repertoire sequencing was run on an Illumina HiSeq 2000. The original methods were these. Repertoire assessment relied on Simpson's diversity index, CDR3 size and DJ length profiles, and TRBV/TRBJ rearrangement plots. The most abundant DNA sequence in the deep sequencing data was defined as the immunodominant clone. CDR3 amino acid sequences were screened for sharing across subjects and were compared with published repertoires and the VDJdb database. The raw public reads went through TCRdb reprocessing: fastp at Q25, MiXCR clone calling, in-frame beta chains kept. Under each unique CDR3 protein, matching rows form one entry showing the most common genes and DNA. The V and J calls, along with clone size, are taken from TCRdb and not from the paper's own processing. Here the sample has under 200,000 distinct CDR3 sequences; roughly half occur a single time. Clones ranked in the top ten supply approximately 9.4% of the sample.

This chain joins TRBV10-3 to TRBJ2-7, with the D segment identity uncertain. The specimen was sorted CD4+, CD8+, or CD8+CD57+ T cells (not recorded which) from PBMCs. The sequence came from a human donor with aplastic anemia. CDR3 reads: CAISPTWVNEQYF. The base sequence is TGTGCCATCAGTCCGACATGGGTCAACGAGCAGTACTTC.